The 14 T cell receptor beta chains below come from one sample, sequenced in a study of cytomegalovirus exposure and HLA in healthy donors. PCR primers comprised 60 Vbeta and 13 Jbeta primers. Profiled with immunoSEQ multiplex PCR; TCRdb holds only in-frame clones, not every one. Of 120,000 to 150,000 clones listed, less than 10% are singletons. Sequences were obtained from PBMCs. The source of these receptors is a male donor in good health and CMV-seronegative.

This clone was detected only a few times. The genes are TRBV29-1 and TRBJ1-3, with 11 nucleotides matching TRBD1. The CDR3 is 15 residues long. The germline V gene has CDR1 SQVTM and CDR2 ANQGSEA. The J segment lost 2 bases and the V segment lost 6 bases, leaving 6 bases of the junction unmatched. The CDR3 spells CSVVGQGATGNTIYF. The DNA for the CDR3 is TGCAGCGTCGTTGGACAGGGGGCAACTGGAAACACCATATATTTT.

This clone has just a few counts. V and J are TRBV28 and TRBJ1-1; D is unclear. V lost 3 bases to trimming and J lost 1 base, with 12 bases between them. CDR3 length: 15 residues. Germline V gives CDR1 MDHEN, CDR2 SYDVKM. CDR3 DNA: TGTGCCAGCAGTTTGAAGGAGACGGCGAACACTGAAGCTTTCTTT. It yields the protein CASSLKETANTEAFF.

V and J are TRBV5-6 and TRBJ2-5, with D perhaps TRBD2 (6 bases). Per germline, CDR1 SGHDT and CDR2 YYEEEE. This CDR3 contains 15 residues. Trimming shortened V by 0 bases and J by 5 bases, and 14 bases separated the two germline ends. The CDR3 region has the DNA TGTGCCAGCAGCTTGGCCAATGGGGGGTGGGAGACCCAGTACTTC. This encodes CASSLANGGWETQYF.

The V gene is TRBV7-3, the J gene TRBJ2-3, with 8 positions matching TRBD1. V gave up 4 bases and J gave up 5 bases; unmatched junction bases: 5. The CDR3 loop spans 14 amino acids. Germline V gene data show CDR1 as SGHTA and CDR2 as FQGTGA. Here the CDR3 DNA reads TGTGCCAGCAGCTATGGACAGGGAGTAGATACGCAGTATTTT. It yields the protein CASSYGQGVDTQYF. Using reference TRBV7-3 and TRBJ2-3 for the parts outside the CDR3, the full variable domain is GAGVSQTPSNKVTEKGKYVELRCDPISGHTALYWYRQSLGQGPEFLIYFQGTGAADDSGLPNDRFFAVRPEGSVSTLKIQRTERGDSAVYLCASSYGQGVDTQYFGPGTRLTVL.

The genes are TRBV6-1 and TRBJ2-2; possibly TRBD2 for D (5 bases). This CDR3 is built from 14 residues. The germline gives CDR1 MNHNS, CDR2 SASEGT. The ends were cut back, 3 bases at V and 2 bases at J, with 7 bases in the middle. CDR3 residues: CASSDEGNTGELFF. The CDR3 DNA reads TGTGCCAGCAGTGACGAGGGCAACACCGGGGAGCTGTTTTTT.

This clone has just a few counts. CDR3 nucleotide sequence: TGCGCCAGCAGTGACGGGGACAGGGGCCGAGGGAACACTGAAGCTTTCTTT. Protein sequence: CASSDGDRGRGNTEAFF. J is TRBJ1-1 and V is TRBV5-1, with 10 bases lining up with TRBD1. The CDR3 spans 17 residues. CDR1 and CDR2 from the germline V gene are SGHRS and YFSETQ. V was clipped by 5 bases and J by 1 base; unmatched bases: 11.

This clone has more than one count but fewer than ten. This rearrangement joins TRBV7-9 to TRBJ2-7, with D possibly matching TRBD2 (6 bases). Germline assignment: CDR1 SEHNR and CDR2 FQNEAQ (reference sequence). V lost 4 bases to trimming and J lost 3 bases, with 13 bases between them. CDR3 length: 14 residues. The CDR3 sequence: CASSSPGLNYEQYF. CDR3 coding DNA: TGTGCCAGCAGCTCCCCGGGACTGAACTACGAGCAGTACTTC.

The J gene is TRBJ2-3, the V gene TRBV27; no clear D gene. V was trimmed by 7 bases and J by 1 base, leaving 9 bases between them. CDR3 length: 13 amino acids. The germline gives CDR1 MNHEY, CDR2 SMNVEV (reference sequence). The CDR3 DNA reads TGTGCCAGCACGGTCCTGGGCACAGATACGCAGTATTTT. It is translated as CASTVLGTDTQYF.

V and J are TRBV4-3 and TRBJ2-1, with 14 bases that match TRBD2. CDR1 LGHNA and CDR2 YSLEER come from the germline V gene. J gave up 4 bases and V 4 bases, and 0 bases lay outside the gene matches. The CDR3 contains 15 residues. CDR3 in amino acids: CASSRLAGGYNEQFF. The CDR3 region has the DNA TGCGCCAGCAGCCGACTAGCGGGAGGGTACAATGAGCAGTTCTTC.

The V call is TRBV11-2, the J call TRBJ2-7, with 9 bases identical to TRBD1. Germline lookup yields CDR1 SGHAT and CDR2 FQNNGV. Trimming at V came to 4 bases and at J to 7 bases, leaving 2 bases not matched to a gene. The CDR3 has 12 residues. The CDR3 loop is CASSSTGGEQYF. The DNA of the CDR3 is TGTGCCAGCAGCTCGACAGGGGGGGAGCAGTACTTC.

This clone was seen a handful of times. The J gene is TRBJ2-7, the V gene TRBV18, with 10 bases aligning to TRBD1. Germline CDR1 and CDR2: KGHSH and LQKENI. This CDR3 has 14 amino acids. V lost 4 bases to trimming and J lost 4 bases; unmatched junction nucleotides: 4. CDR3 sequence: CASSLGTGEYEQYF. CDR3 bases: TGTGCCAGCTCACTTGGGACAGGGGAGTACGAGCAGTACTTC. Full variable domain (remainder filled in from reference TRBV18 and TRBJ2-7): NAGVMQNPRHLVRRRGQEARLRCSPMKGHSHVYWYRQLPEEGLKFMVYLQKENIIDESGMPKERFSAEFPKEGPSILRIQQVVRGDSAAYFCASSLGTGEYEQYFGPGTRLTVT.

V is TRBV18 and J is TRBJ1-2; 8 nucleotides line up with TRBD1. Germline V lookup: CDR1 KGHSH, CDR2 LQKENI. The junction had 8 bases not matched to a gene; V was cut back by 8 bases and J by 0 bases. The CDR3 sequence is 15 residues long. CDR3 bases: TGTGCCAGCGCCATGTGGACAGGGACTAACTATGGCTACACCTTC. This codes for CASAMWTGTNYGYTF.

There are a few counts of this clone. CDR3 nucleotide sequence: TGTGCCAGCAGCAACCGGGACAGGCAAATCAATCAGCCCCAGCATTTT. This codes for CASSNRDRQINQPQHF. The rearrangement uses TRBV5-6 and TRBJ1-5; 8 bases align to TRBD1. This CDR3 has 16 residues. Germline-derived CDR1 and CDR2 are SGHDT and YYEEEE. V shed 4 bases and J 3 bases; nucleotides not matched to a gene: 9.

V is TRBV10-3 and J is TRBJ1-1; 8 nucleotides agree with TRBD1. The CDR3 contains 14 residues. CDR1 ENHRY and CDR2 SYGVKD come from the germline V gene. V gave up 5 bases and J gave up 4 bases; unmatched junction bases: 6. CDR3 DNA sequence: TGTGCCATCAGTAAGACAGGGGTGGCCACTGAAGCTTTCTTT. It codes for CAISKTGVATEAFF.